These 13 T cell receptor beta chains came from one sample sequenced in a study of blood T cell repertoires in COVID-19. Libraries were prepared by immunoSEQ multiplex PCR; TCRdb keeps only in-frame clonotypes and omits some of them. The sample shows about 400,000 clones, about nine tenths of them seen only once. Sequencing was carried out using PBMCs or T cells enriched from blood (not recorded which). These TCRs come from a woman in her twenties or thirties who had recovered from COVID-19.

V gene TRBV19 combines with J gene TRBJ1-2; a possible D gene is TRBD1 (5 bases). The ends were cut back, 4 bases at V and 3 bases at J, with 15 bases in the middle. This CDR3 has 15 amino acids. Germline V gene sequence: CDR1 LNHDA, CDR2 SQIVND (reference sequence). This CDR3 is CASSTHLGRDYGYTF. The CDR3 region has the DNA TGTGCCAGTAGTACCCACCTAGGCAGGGACTATGGCTACACCTTC.

The rearrangement links TRBV6-4 to TRBJ1-1; D not certain. The V end was cut by 7 bases, the J end by 6 bases, with 9 bases between. Per germline, CDR1 MRHNA and CDR2 SNTAGT. The CDR3 is made up of 11 amino acids. CDR3 nucleotide sequence: TGTGCCAGCATCCGAGTCGCTGAAGCTTTCTTT. Translating gives CASIRVAEAFF.

The chain is built from TRBV9 and TRBJ2-7; 10 bases are shared with TRBD1. Germline values: CDR1 SGDLS, CDR2 YYNGEE. Trimming cost V 3 bases and J 5 bases; bases outside gene matches: 8. This CDR3 has 15 residues. The CDR3 region is CASSAPGQGMNEQYF. The CDR3 DNA sequence: TGTGCCAGCAGCGCCCCGGGACAGGGGATGAACGAGCAGTACTTC. The full variable domain, with the rest looked up from reference TRBV9 and TRBJ2-7, is DSGVTQTPKHLITATGQRVTLRCSPRSGDLSVYWYQQSLDQGLQFLIQYYNGEERAKGNILERFSAQQFPDLHSELNLSSLELGDSALYFCASSAPGQGMNEQYFGPGTRLTVT.

This chain connects TRBV9 to TRBJ1-3; possible D gene TRBD1, 6 bases. The CDR3 extends over 14 amino acids. Germline loops: CDR1 SGDLS, CDR2 YYNGEE. Trimming took off 6 bases at V and 0 bases at J, with 10 bases between the two ends. CDR3 bases: TGTGCCAGCAACAGGGCCCCCTCTGGAAACACCATATATTTT. Translation: CASNRAPSGNTIYF.

V and J are TRBV13 and TRBJ1-2; D not certain. Germline CDR1 is PRHDT and CDR2 is FYEKMQ (reference sequence). V dropped 5 bases and J dropped 5 bases, with 3 bases sitting between them. CDR3 size: 10 residues. The CDR3: CASSLYGYTF. CDR3 nucleotide sequence: TGTGCCAGCAGCCTTTATGGCTACACCTTC.

CDR3 sequence (DNA): TGTGCCAGCAGCCTGACTAGTCGGGGTAACTACGAGCAGTACTTC. It specifies CASSLTSRGNYEQYF. V is TRBV6-6 and J is TRBJ2-7; D is possibly TRBD2 (6 bases). This CDR3 is built from 15 residues. With 6 bases removed from V and 3 bases from J, the gap between germline ends came to 18 bases. From germline, CDR1 is MNHNY and CDR2 SVGAGI (reference sequence).

The CDR3 region has the DNA TGCGCCAGCAGCTTGTTAGGGCGGGAAGAGACCCAGTACTTC. This encodes CASSLLGREETQYF. The chain carries TRBV5-1 and TRBJ2-5, with D possibly being TRBD2 (5 bases). The germline V gene has CDR1 SGHRS and CDR2 YFSETQ. The ends were cut back, 1 base at V and 3 bases at J, with 10 bases in the middle. The CDR3 totals 14 residues.

This sequence joins TRBV27 and TRBJ1-6, with D hard to call. This CDR3 spans 16 amino acids. CDR1 is MNHEY and CDR2 is SMNVEV in the germline V gene (reference sequence). V was cut by 5 bases and J by 6 bases, with 17 bases left in between. The CDR3 DNA sequence: TGTGCCAGCAGTACCCACGGAGGTCTAAGTAATTCACCCCTCCACTTT. Protein: CASSTHGGLSNSPLHF.

This clone was seen once. The rearrangement links TRBV11-2 to TRBJ2-1; 8 bases match TRBD2. Germline values: CDR1 SGHAT, CDR2 FQNNGV. The CDR3 has 15 amino acids. With 8 bases clipped from V and 1 base from J, the junction kept 7 bases outside the gene matches. The CDR3 DNA is TGTGCCAGCCTTCGGGGGGGGCTATCCTACAATGAGCAGTTCTTC. This codes for CASLRGGLSYNEQFF.

The chain uses TRBV5-1 and TRBJ1-5, with 8 bases lining up with TRBD1. V lost 0 bases and J lost 0; bases outside the gene matches: 2. The CDR3 is 16 residues long. Germline CDR1 SGHRS, CDR2 YFSETQ. The CDR3 loop is CASSLGDRHSNQPQHF. The CDR3 bases are TGCGCCAGCAGCTTGGGGGACAGGCATAGCAATCAGCCCCAGCATTTT.

The V gene is TRBV27, the J gene TRBJ1-5, with D unresolved. Germline V gene sequence: CDR1 MNHEY, CDR2 SMNVEV (reference sequence). This CDR3 has 12 residues. V dropped 5 bases and J dropped 6 bases, with 8 bases sitting between them. CDR3 nucleotides: TGTGCCAGCAGTCTCCAGCGTCAGCCCCAGCATTTT. It is translated as CASSLQRQPQHF.

This clone was seen just once. The identical CDR3 is also encoded by other nucleotide sequences in the sample. This rearrangement joins TRBV6-5 to TRBJ1-5; D unresolved. The V gene lost 3 bases and the J gene lost 4 bases, with 7 bases spanning the gap. CDR3 size: 13 residues. Germline lookup yields CDR1 MNHEY and CDR2 SVGAGI. The CDR3 reads CASSYSSNQPQHF. CDR3 in DNA: TGTGCCAGCAGTTATAGCAGTAATCAGCCCCAGCATTTT.

The chain links TRBV9 to TRBJ1-3; TRBD1 matches at 7 bases. V lost 6 bases and J lost 8; bases outside the gene matches: 11. The CDR3 is made up of 14 amino acids. CDR1 is SGDLS, CDR2 YYNGEE, per germline. The CDR3 DNA sequence: TGTGCCAGCACCGGGACAGCGAAGTTAGACACCATATATTTT. Translated: CASTGTAKLDTIYF.